The 23 T cell receptor beta chains listed next were all sequenced from one sample in a study of response to subunit inactivated influenza vaccine. Each CDR3 protein gets one entry after TCRdb re-called the RT-PCR reads with MiXCR. This sample yields 650,000 to 850,000 distinct CDR3 sequences, of which approximately 15% are seen a single time; less than 7% belongs to the top ten. Sequenced material: PBMCs from blood, taken about 14 days before vaccination. Receptors were obtained from a man aged 45-65 years who received an inactivated influenza vaccine.

This chain joins TRBV5-1 and TRBJ2-3, with 12 bases matching TRBD2. The V segment lost 4 bases and the J segment 6 bases; nucleotides outside the gene matches: 9. The CDR3 loop spans 16 amino acids. From germline, CDR1 is SGHRS and CDR2 YFSETQ. CDR3 DNA: TGCGCCAGCAGCCTGCGACTAGCGGGAGTGTTGGATACGCAGTATTTT. Protein: CASSLRLAGVLDTQYF.

In its sample, this clonotype was seen a few times. The chain combines TRBV20-1 with TRBJ2-1, with 11 bases lining up with TRBD2. V dropped 1 base and J dropped 10; count of bases not matched to a gene: 6. This CDR3 region has 14 residues. Germline assignment: CDR1 DFQATT and CDR2 SNEGSKA (reference sequence). CDR3 amino acids: CSARVPSGRLEQFF. The CDR3 DNA is TGCAGTGCTAGAGTCCCTAGCGGGAGGTTGGAGCAGTTCTTC.

This clonotype was picked up a small number of times. The V and J genes are TRBV12-3 or TRBV12-4 and TRBJ2-4; D remains ambiguous. The CDR3 consists of 16 residues. The V gene lost 4 bases and the J gene lost 0 bases, with 13 bases spanning the gap. The CDR3 bases are TGTGCCAGCAGTTCCCCAATCTCACTAGCCAAAAACATTCAGTACTTC. Translation gives CASSSPISLAKNIQYF.

This clonotype was counted a few times. This chain connects TRBV23-1 to TRBJ2-7, with D possibly matching TRBD1 (6 bases). TRBV23-1 is known as an ORF, though its function is uncertain. The CDR3 sequence is 16 residues long. The V end lost 0 bases, the J end lost 5 bases, and 17 bases lay between the germline ends. CDR3 loop: CASSQSNEQGAHEQYF. In nucleotides, the CDR3 is TGCGCCAGCAGTCAATCAAATGAACAGGGAGCCCACGAGCAGTACTTC.

The chain joins TRBV12-3 or TRBV12-4 to TRBJ2-2; a possible D gene is TRBD1 (8 bases). This CDR3 has 16 amino acids. The V and J ends lost 3 bases and 4 bases respectively, with 15 bases between them. CDR3 DNA sequence: TGTGCCAGCAGTTTCACGAGCGGGACAGGCACCGGGGAGCTGTTTTTT. Protein: CASSFTSGTGTGELFF.

The chain employs TRBV29-1 and TRBJ1-2, with D hard to call. Trimming left V 5 bases short and J 8 bases short, with 6 bases between. This CDR3 comprises 9 residues. Germline V gives CDR1 SQVTM, CDR2 ANQGSEA. The CDR3 region is CSVREGYTF. As DNA, the CDR3 is TGCAGCGTTCGAGAGGGCTACACCTTC.

The sample holds many counts of this clonotype. This chain uses TRBV12-3 or TRBV12-4 with TRBJ2-5, with TRBD2 identical over 10 bases. V lost 5 bases, J lost 2 bases, and 2 bases stayed unmatched. The CDR3 totals 14 residues. CDR3 region: CASSRTSGQETQYF. For the CDR3, the DNA is TGTGCCAGCAGTCGGACTAGCGGTCAAGAGACCCAGTACTTC.

This clonotype was detected many times. The chain is built from TRBV29-1 and TRBJ2-1, with D possibly being TRBD2 (6 bases). Trimming took 4 bases from V and 4 from J, leaving 8 bases between them. The V gene's germline CDR1 is SQVTM and CDR2 ANQGSEA. The CDR3 sequence is 12 residues long. The CDR3 nucleotides read TGCAGCGTTGGCGGGACTTACAATGAGCAGTTCTTC. Translation gives CSVGGTYNEQFF.

This clonotype was counted many times. The chain employs TRBV15 and TRBJ1-6; a weak D match, TRBD1 (5 bases). V dropped 0 bases and J dropped 4 bases, with 13 bases sitting between them. CDR3 length: 17 residues. CDR1 LNHNV and CDR2 YYDKDF come from the germline V gene (reference sequence). CDR3 sequence: CATSRDRPGLYNSPLHF. The DNA for the CDR3 is TGTGCCACCAGCAGAGATCGGCCGGGACTTTATAATTCACCCCTCCACTTT.

This sequence joins TRBV4-1 and TRBJ2-1, with 7 bases that match TRBD1. With 4 bases clipped from V and 7 bases from J, the junction kept 7 bases outside the gene matches. The CDR3 consists of 14 residues. CDR1 is MGHRA, CDR2 YSYEKL, per germline. The CDR3 spells CASSPTVQGNEQFF. DNA of the CDR3: TGCGCCAGCAGCCCGACGGTACAGGGGAATGAGCAGTTCTTC.

The rearrangement joins TRBV20-1 to TRBJ2-7, with TRBD2 matching over 9 bases. Germline assignment: CDR1 DFQATT and CDR2 SNEGSKA (reference sequence). V dropped 0 bases and J dropped 3; count of bases not matched to a gene: 6. The length of the CDR3 is 15 residues. The CDR3 nucleotides are TGCAGTGCTAGAGATCCACGAGCGGGGGGCTACGAGCAGTACTTC. Protein product: CSARDPRAGGYEQYF.

In its sample, this clonotype was seen a few times. The chain has TRBV10-3 and TRBJ1-3; D possibly corresponds to TRBD1 (6 bases). V gave up 7 bases and J gave up 1 base, with 20 bases separating them. The V gene's germline CDR1 is ENHRY and CDR2 SYGVKD. The CDR3 extends over 17 amino acids. The chain's CDR3 is CAINGGAGPLSGNTIYF. CDR3 coding DNA: TGTGCCATCAACGGGGGCGCGGGTCCCTTATCTGGAAACACCATATATTTT.

This clonotype was found many times. The rearrangement joins TRBV3-1 to TRBJ2-7; no firm D call. Germline V gives CDR1 LGHDT, CDR2 YNNKEL (reference sequence). The germline V and J ends were trimmed by 1 base and 3 bases, with 10 bases remaining between them. CDR3 length: 14 amino acids. CDR3: CASSQVGNFYEQYF. CDR3 in DNA: TGTGCCAGCAGCCAAGTGGGGAACTTCTACGAGCAGTACTTC.

The chain combines TRBV5-5 with TRBJ2-1, with D maybe TRBD1 (5 bases). CDR3 length equals 16 residues. V lost 4 bases and J lost 5, with 19 bases in between. Germline CDR1 and CDR2: SGHKS and YYEKEE (reference sequence). The CDR3 sequence: CASSGALSAADNEQFF. The CDR3 bases are TGTGCCAGCAGCGGGGCCCTTTCGGCGGCCGACAATGAGCAGTTCTTC.

The J gene is TRBJ1-2, the V gene TRBV20-1, with D perhaps matching TRBD1 (6 bases). Germline V gives CDR1 DFQATT, CDR2 SNEGSKA (reference sequence). This CDR3 has 14 residues. Trimming pared 6 bases from V and 4 bases from J, leaving 18 bases between. The CDR3: CSAYGPGVGYGYTF. DNA of the CDR3: TGCAGTGCCTATGGGCCAGGGGTTGGCTATGGCTACACCTTC.

V and J are TRBV5-1 and TRBJ2-7; maybe TRBD1 (6 bases). CDR3 length equals 14 residues. Trimming left V 0 bases short and J 7 bases short, with 14 bases between. Germline loops: CDR1 SGHRS, CDR2 YFSETQ. CDR3 nucleotide sequence: TGCGCCAGCAGCTTGGGAGGGTCAGGGGTGGAGCAGTACTTC. Its translation is CASSLGGSGVEQYF.

The chain couples TRBV6-5 to TRBJ2-5, with D possibly TRBD1 on 7 matching bases. V was pared by 2 bases and J by 1 base, with 11 bases between. Germline assignment: CDR1 MNHEY and CDR2 SVGAGI. The CDR3 extends over 15 amino acids. Written as DNA, the CDR3 is TGTGCCAGCAGTTACGCGGGGACAGTCCAAGAGACCCAGTACTTC. This codes for CASSYAGTVQETQYF.

The CDR3 region is CASSLVSGPKGSEKLFF. The CDR3 DNA follows: TGTGCCAGCAGCTTAGTATCCGGGCCAAAAGGGAGTGAAAAACTGTTTTTT. This chain connects TRBV11-2 to TRBJ1-4; D gene unclear. V lost 1 base to trimming and J lost 7 bases, with 19 bases between them. The CDR3 totals 17 residues. Per germline, CDR1 SGHAT and CDR2 FQNNGV. Using reference TRBV11-2 and TRBJ1-4 for the parts outside the CDR3, the full variable domain is EAGVAQSPRYKIIEKRQSVAFWCNPISGHATLYWYQQILGQGPKLLIQFQNNGVVDDSQLPKDRFSAERLKGVDSTLKIQPAKLEDSAVYLCASSLVSGPKGSEKLFFGSGTQLSVL.

At least ten counts were recorded for this clonotype. The V gene is TRBV7-2, the J gene TRBJ1-6; weak D call: TRBD1 (5 bases). Per germline, CDR1 SGHTA and CDR2 FQGNSA. The CDR3 has 15 residues. Trimming removed 1 base at V and 8 bases at J, with 12 bases between. DNA of the CDR3: TGTGCCAGCAGCTTAGTGGCTGCAGGGTATTCACCCCTCCACTTT. It translates to CASSLVAAGYSPLHF.

Ten or more counts support this clonotype. The CDR3 DNA reads as TGTGCCAGCAGCTTCGACGGAAGTGAGCAGTTCTTC. It yields the protein CASSFDGSEQFF. The rearrangement links TRBV7-2 to TRBJ2-1, with no clear D. The CDR3 is 12 residues long. CDR1 SGHTA and CDR2 FQGNSA come from the germline V gene. V gave up 3 bases and J gave up 9 bases, with 9 bases separating them.

The chain joins TRBV20-1 to TRBJ2-7; 8 bases fit TRBD1. The CDR3 spans 13 residues. Unmatched junction bases numbered 2, after V lost 3 bases and J lost 1 base. CDR1 and CDR2 (germline): DFQATT, SNEGSKA (reference sequence). The CDR3 region has the DNA TGCAGTGCTAGCAGACAGGGGTCCTACGAGCAGTACTTC. Its translation: CSASRQGSYEQYF.

This clonotype was counted between two and nine times. The chain combines TRBV2 with TRBJ2-1; the match to TRBD2 covers 8 bases. The CDR3 contains 15 residues. Losses at the gene ends were 3 bases for V and 5 bases for J; bases not matched to a gene: 6. Germline CDR1 is SNHLY and CDR2 is FYNNEI. The CDR3 here is CASSEAGGRNNEQFF. The CDR3 DNA reads as TGTGCCAGCAGTGAGGCGGGGGGAAGAAACAATGAGCAGTTCTTC.

With regard to this clonotype: A junction end diverges from the germline sequence, so it may reflect a read error. The rearrangement uses TRBV20-1 and TRBJ1-1, with 10 bases identical to TRBD1. Germline lookup yields CDR1 DFQATT and CDR2 SNEGSKA (reference sequence). The CDR3 spans 17 residues. The CDR3 bases are TGCTGTGCTAGAGATCCGGTGGGACAGGGGTTGAACACTGAAGCTTTCTTT. Translation: CCARDPVGQGLNTEAFF.